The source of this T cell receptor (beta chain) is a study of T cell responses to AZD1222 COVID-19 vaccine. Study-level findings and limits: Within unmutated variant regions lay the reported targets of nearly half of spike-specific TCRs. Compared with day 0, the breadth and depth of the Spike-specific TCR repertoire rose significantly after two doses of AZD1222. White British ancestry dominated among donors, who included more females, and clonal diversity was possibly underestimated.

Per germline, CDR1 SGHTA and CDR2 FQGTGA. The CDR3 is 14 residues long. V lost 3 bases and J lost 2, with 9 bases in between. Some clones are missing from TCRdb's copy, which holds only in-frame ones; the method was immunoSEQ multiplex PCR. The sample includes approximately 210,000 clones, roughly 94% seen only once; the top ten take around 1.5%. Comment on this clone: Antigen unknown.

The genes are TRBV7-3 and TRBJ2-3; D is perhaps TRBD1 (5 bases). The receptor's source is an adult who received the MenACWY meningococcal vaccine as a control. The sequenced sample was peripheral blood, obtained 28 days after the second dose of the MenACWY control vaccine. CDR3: CASSFGANTDTQYF. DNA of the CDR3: TGTGCCAGCAGCTTTGGGGCAAACACAGATACGCAGTATTTT.